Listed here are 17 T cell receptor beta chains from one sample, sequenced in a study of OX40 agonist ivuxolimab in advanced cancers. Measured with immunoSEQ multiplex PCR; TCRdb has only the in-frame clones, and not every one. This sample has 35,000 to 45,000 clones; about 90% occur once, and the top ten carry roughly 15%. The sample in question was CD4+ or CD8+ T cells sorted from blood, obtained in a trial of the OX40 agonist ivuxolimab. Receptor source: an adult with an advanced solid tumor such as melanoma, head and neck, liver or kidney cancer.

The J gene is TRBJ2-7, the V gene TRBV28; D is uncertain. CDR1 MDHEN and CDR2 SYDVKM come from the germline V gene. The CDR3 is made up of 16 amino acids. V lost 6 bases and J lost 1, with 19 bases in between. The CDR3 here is CASRLTPRQVSYEQYF. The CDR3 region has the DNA TGTGCCAGCAGATTAACGCCCAGGCAGGTATCCTACGAGCAGTACTTC.

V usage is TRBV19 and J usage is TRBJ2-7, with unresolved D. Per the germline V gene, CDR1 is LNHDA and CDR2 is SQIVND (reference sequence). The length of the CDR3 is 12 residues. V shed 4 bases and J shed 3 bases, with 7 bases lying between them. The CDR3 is CASSNGYYEQYF. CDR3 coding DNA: TGTGCCAGTAGTAACGGATACTACGAGCAGTACTTC.

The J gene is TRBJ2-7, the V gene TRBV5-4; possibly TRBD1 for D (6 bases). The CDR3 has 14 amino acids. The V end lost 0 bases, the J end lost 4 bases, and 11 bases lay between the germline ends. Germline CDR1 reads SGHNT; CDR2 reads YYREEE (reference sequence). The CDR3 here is CASSLGDTFYEQYF. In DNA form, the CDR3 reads TGTGCCAGCAGCTTGGGGGACACCTTTTACGAGCAGTACTTC.

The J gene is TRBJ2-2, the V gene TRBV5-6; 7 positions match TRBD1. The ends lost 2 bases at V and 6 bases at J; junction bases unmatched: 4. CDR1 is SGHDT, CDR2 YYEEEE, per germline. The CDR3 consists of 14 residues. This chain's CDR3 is CASSFGTGAGELFF. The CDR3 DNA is TGTGCCAGCAGCTTCGGTACAGGGGCCGGGGAGCTGTTTTTT.

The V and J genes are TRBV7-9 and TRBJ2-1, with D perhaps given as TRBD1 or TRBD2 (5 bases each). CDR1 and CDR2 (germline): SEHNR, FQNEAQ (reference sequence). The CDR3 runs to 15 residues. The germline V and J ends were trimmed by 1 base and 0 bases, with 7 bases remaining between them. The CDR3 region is CASSLGGTSYNEQFF. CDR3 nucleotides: TGTGCCAGCAGCTTAGGGGGGACCTCCTACAATGAGCAGTTCTTC.

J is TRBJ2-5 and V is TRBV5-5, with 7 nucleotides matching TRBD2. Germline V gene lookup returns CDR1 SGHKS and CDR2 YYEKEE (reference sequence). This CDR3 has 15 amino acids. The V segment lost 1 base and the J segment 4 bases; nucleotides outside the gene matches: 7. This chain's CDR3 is CASSLYGGIGETQYF. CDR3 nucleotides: TGTGCCAGCAGCTTGTACGGGGGGATAGGAGAGACCCAGTACTTC.

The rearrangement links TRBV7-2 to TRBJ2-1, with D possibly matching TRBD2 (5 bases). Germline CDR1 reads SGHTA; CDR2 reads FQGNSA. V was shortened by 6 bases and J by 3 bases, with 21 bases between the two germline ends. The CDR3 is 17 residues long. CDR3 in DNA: TGTGCCAGCAGTCGAGGGCGGTGGCTAGCAGACTACAATGAGCAGTTCTTC. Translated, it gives CASSRGRWLADYNEQFF.

The CDR3: CASMDWDSGTYEQYF. CDR3 nucleotides: TGTGCCAGTATGGATTGGGATAGCGGCACCTACGAGCAGTACTTC. V usage is TRBV19 and J usage is TRBJ2-7; a possible D gene is TRBD2 (6 bases). CDR3 length: 15 amino acids. CDR1 and CDR2 from the germline V gene are LNHDA and SQIVND (reference sequence). V gave up 7 bases and J gave up 2 bases, with 18 bases separating them.

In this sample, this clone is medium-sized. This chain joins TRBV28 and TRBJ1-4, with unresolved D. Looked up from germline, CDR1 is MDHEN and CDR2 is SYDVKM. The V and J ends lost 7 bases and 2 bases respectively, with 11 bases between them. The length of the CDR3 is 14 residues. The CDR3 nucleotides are TGTGCCAGCACCTTCCGGTGGACTAATGAAAAACTGTTTTTT. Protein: CASTFRWTNEKLFF.

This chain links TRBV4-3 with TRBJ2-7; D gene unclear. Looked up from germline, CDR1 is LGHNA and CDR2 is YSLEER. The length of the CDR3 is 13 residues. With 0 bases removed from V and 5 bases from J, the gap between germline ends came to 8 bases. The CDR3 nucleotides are TGCGCCAGCAGCCAAGATCGCTTCCACGAGCAGTACTTC. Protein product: CASSQDRFHEQYF.

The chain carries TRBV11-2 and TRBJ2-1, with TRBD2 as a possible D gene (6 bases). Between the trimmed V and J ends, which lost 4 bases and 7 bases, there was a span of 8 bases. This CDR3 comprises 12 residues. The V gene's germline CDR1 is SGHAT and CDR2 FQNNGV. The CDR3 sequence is CASSSGGNEQFF. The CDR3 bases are TGTGCCAGCAGCTCTGGAGGGAATGAGCAGTTCTTC.

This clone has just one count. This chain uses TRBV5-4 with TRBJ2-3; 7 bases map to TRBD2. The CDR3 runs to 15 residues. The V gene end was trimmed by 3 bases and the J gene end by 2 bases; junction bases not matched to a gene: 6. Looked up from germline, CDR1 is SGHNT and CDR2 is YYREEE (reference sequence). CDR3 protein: CASSSYSGITDTQYF. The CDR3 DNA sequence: TGTGCCAGCAGCTCGTACAGCGGGATCACAGATACGCAGTATTTT.

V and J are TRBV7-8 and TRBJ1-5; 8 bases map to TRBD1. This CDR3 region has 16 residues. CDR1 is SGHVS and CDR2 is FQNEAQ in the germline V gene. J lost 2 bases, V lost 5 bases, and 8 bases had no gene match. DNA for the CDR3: TGTGCCAGCAGCGGCCTCGAGGACAGGGGCAATCAGCCCCAGCATTTT. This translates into CASSGLEDRGNQPQHF.

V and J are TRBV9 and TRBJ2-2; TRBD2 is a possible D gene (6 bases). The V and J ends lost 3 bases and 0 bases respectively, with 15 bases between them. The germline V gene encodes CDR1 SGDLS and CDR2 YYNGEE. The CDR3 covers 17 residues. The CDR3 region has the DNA TGTGCCAGCAGCGGTACAGCAGCGGGCGCGAACACCGGGGAGCTGTTTTTT. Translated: CASSGTAAGANTGELFF.

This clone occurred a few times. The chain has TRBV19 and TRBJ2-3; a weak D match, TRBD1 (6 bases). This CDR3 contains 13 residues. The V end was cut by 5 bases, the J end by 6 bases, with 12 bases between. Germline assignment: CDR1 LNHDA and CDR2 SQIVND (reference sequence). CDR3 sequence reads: CASSPERGDTQYF. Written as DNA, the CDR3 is TGTGCCAGTAGTCCGGAGAGGGGGGATACGCAGTATTTT.

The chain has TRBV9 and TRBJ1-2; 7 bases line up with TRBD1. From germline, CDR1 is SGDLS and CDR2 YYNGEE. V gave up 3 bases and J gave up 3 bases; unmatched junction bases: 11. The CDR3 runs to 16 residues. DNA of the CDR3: TGTGCCAGCAGCGAGAGCTTCTCGACAGGGCACTATGGCTACACCTTC. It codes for CASSESFSTGHYGYTF.

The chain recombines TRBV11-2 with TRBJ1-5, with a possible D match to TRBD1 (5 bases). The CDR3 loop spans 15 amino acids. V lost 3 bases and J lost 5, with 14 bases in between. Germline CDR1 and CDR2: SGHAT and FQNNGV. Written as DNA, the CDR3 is TGTGCCAGCAGCTTGACAGCAACCAGGGATCAGCCCCAGCATTTT. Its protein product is CASSLTATRDQPQHF.